The T cell receptor beta chain under discussion was sequenced for a study of T-cell reconstitution after alpha-beta-depleted transplantation in children. V lost 5 bases, J lost 1 base, and 18 bases lay in between. The CDR3 spans 16 residues. It was with unique molecular identifiers that the TCRbeta library was prepared. TCRdb recomputed calls from the PCR reads with MiXCR, one row per CDR3 protein. The repertoire has around 400,000 distinct CDR3 sequences, roughly 22% of them found once; the top ten carry 3.8%. Many counts were recorded for this clonotype. The chain combines TRBV12-3 or TRBV12-4 with TRBJ2-7; D perhaps matches TRBD2 (7 bases). The TCR sequence derives from a human donor who donated a stem cell graft to a child with acute myeloid leukemia. This material consisted of PBMCs from the stem cell graft donor, taken from the stem cell graft. This CDR3 is CASSKTGGRVSYEQYF. CDR3 DNA: TGTGCCAGCAGTAAAACGGGGGGCAGGGTGTCCTACGAGCAGTACTTC.